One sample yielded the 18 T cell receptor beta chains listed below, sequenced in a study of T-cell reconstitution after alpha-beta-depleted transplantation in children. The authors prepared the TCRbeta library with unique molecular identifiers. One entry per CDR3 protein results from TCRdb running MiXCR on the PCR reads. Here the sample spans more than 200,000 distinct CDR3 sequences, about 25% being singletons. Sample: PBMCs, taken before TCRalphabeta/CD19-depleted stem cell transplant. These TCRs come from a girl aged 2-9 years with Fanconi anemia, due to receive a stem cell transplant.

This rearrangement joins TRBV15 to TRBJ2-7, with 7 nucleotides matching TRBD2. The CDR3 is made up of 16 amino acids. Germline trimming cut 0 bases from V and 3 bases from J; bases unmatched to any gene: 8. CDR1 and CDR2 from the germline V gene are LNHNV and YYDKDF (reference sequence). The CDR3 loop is CATSRDWGEGHYEQYF. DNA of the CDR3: TGTGCCACCAGCAGAGATTGGGGGGAGGGGCACTACGAGCAGTACTTC.

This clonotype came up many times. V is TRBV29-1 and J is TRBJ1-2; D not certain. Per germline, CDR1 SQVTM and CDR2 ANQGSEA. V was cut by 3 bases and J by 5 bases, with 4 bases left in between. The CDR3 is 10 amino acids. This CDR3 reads CSVDEYGYTF. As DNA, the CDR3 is TGCAGCGTTGACGAGTATGGCTACACCTTC.

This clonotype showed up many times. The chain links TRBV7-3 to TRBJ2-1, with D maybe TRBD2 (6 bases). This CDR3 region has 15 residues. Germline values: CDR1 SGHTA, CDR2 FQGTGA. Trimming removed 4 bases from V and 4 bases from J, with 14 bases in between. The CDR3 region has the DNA TGTGCCAGCAGCTATCTCGCGGGGAGATACAATGAGCAGTTCTTC. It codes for CASSYLAGRYNEQFF.

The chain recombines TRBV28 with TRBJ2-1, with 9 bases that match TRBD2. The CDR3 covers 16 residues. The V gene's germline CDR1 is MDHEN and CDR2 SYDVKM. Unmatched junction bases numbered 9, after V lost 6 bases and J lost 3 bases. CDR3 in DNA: TGTGCCAGCAGCCCTGTAGCGGGAGCTCACTACAATGAGCAGTTCTTC. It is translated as CASSPVAGAHYNEQFF.

CDR3 protein: CASSYSFGDYEQYF. The CDR3 DNA is TGTGCCAGCAGTTACTCGTTTGGGGACTACGAGCAGTACTTC. V is TRBV6-5 and J is TRBJ2-7; the D is unclear. From germline, CDR1 is MNHEY and CDR2 SVGAGI. There are 14 residues in the CDR3. V lost 0 bases and J 3 bases, leaving 9 bases between the germline ends.

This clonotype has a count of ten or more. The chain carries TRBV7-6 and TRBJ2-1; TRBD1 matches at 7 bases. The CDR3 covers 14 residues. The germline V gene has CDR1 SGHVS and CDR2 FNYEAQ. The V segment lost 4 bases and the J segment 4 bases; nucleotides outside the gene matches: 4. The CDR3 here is CASSWGTAYNEQFF. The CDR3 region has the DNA TGTGCCAGCAGCTGGGGGACAGCGTACAATGAGCAGTTCTTC.

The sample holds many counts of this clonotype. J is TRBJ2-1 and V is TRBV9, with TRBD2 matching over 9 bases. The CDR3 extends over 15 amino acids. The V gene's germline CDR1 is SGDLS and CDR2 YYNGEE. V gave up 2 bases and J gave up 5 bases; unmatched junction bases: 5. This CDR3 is CASSVGRGGHNEQFF. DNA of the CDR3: TGTGCCAGCAGCGTGGGGCGGGGGGGCCACAATGAGCAGTTCTTC.

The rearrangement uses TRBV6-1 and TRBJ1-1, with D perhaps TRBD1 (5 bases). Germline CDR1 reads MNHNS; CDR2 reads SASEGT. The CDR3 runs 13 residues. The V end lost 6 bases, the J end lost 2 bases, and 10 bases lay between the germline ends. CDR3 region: CASRPDRNTEAFF. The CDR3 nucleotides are TGTGCCAGCAGACCCGACAGAAACACTGAAGCTTTCTTT.

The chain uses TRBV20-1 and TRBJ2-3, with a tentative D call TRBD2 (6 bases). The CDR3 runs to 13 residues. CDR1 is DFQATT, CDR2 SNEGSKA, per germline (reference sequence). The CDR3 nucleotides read TGCAGCCCCCTGGGGACTAGCACAGATACGCAGTATTTT. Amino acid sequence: CSPLGTSTDTQYF.

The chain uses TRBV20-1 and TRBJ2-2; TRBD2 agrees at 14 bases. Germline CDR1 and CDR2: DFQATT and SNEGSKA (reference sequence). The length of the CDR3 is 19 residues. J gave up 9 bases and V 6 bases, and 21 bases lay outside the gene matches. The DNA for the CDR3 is TGCAGTGCGCAGAGAGGGACTAGCGGGAGTCTACGGGGACATAGGGAGCTGTTTTTT. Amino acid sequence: CSAQRGTSGSLRGHRELFF.

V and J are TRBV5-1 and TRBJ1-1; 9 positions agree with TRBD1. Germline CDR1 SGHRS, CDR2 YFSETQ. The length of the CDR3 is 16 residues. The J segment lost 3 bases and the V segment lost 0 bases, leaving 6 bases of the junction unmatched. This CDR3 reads CASSLGDRARDTEAFF. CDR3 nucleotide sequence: TGCGCCAGCAGCTTGGGGGACAGGGCGAGGGACACTGAAGCTTTCTTT.

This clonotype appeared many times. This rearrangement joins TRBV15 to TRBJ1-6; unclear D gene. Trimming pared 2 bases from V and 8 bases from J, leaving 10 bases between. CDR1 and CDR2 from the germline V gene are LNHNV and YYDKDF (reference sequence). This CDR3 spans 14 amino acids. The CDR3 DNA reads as TGTGCCACCAGCAGACGCCGACTAGATTCACCCCTCCACTTT. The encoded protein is CATSRRRLDSPLHF.

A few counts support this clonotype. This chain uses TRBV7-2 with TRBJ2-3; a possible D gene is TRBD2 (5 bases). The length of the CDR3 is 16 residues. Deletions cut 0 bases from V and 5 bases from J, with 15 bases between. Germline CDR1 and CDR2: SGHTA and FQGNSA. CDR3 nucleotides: TGTGCCAGCAGCTTAGCGGGTACTAGGAACAGAGATACGCAGTATTTT. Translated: CASSLAGTRNRDTQYF.

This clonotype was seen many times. The CDR3 protein is CSARRVAGVWNEQFF. The CDR3 DNA reads TGCAGTGCTAGGAGGGTAGCGGGAGTTTGGAATGAGCAGTTCTTC. The chain links TRBV20-1 to TRBJ2-1; 9 bases line up with TRBD2. The trim removed 3 bases at V and 7 bases at J, leaving 10 bases unmatched. Germline lookup yields CDR1 DFQATT and CDR2 SNEGSKA (reference sequence). The length of the CDR3 is 15 residues.

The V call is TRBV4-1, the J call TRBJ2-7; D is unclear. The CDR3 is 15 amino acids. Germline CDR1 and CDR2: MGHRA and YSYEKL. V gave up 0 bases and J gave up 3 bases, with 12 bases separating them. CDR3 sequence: CASSQDRPPSYEQYF. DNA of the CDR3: TGCGCCAGCAGCCAAGATCGACCTCCTAGCTACGAGCAGTACTTC.

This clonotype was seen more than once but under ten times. For the CDR3, the DNA is TGCAGCGTTGAACAGGGGGCGAATGGCTACACCTTC. This encodes CSVEQGANGYTF. This chain links TRBV29-1 with TRBJ1-2; 8 nucleotides agree with TRBD1. The CDR3 runs 12 residues. The J segment lost 6 bases and the V segment lost 2 bases, leaving 2 bases of the junction unmatched. The germline V gene has CDR1 SQVTM and CDR2 ANQGSEA.

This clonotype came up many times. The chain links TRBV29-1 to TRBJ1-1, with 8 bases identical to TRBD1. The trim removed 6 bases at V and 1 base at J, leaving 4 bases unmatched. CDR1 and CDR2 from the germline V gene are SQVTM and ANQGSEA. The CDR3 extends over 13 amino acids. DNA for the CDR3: TGCAGCGTCTGGACAGGGACGAACACTGAAGCTTTCTTT. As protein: CSVWTGTNTEAFF.

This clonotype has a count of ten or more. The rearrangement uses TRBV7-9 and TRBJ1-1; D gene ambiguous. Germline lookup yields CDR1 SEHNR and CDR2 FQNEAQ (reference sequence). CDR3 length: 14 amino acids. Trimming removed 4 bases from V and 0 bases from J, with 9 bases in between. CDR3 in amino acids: CASSWTNMNTEAFF. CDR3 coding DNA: TGTGCCAGCAGCTGGACGAACATGAACACTGAAGCTTTCTTT. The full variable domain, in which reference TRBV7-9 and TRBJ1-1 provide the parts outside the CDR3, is DTGVSQNPRHKITKRGQNVTFRCDPISEHNRLYWYRQTLGQGPEFLTYFQNEAQLEKSRLLSDRFSAERPKGSFSTLEIQRTEQGDSAMYLCASSWTNMNTEAFFGQGTRLTVV.